This T cell receptor beta chain comes out of a study of control samples from healthy donors and cancer patients. The repertoire was sequenced with immunoSEQ multiplex PCR; TCRdb's copy has only in-frame clones and lacks some. The sample has about 410,000 clones; about nine tenths are singletons. V lost 3 bases and J lost 3; bases outside the gene matches: 6. There are 15 residues in the CDR3. Per the germline V gene, CDR1 is SGDLS and CDR2 is YYNGEE. This clonotype was obtained from a man in his forties or fifties with head and neck cancer. Sequencing used PBMCs. The J gene is TRBJ2-3, the V gene TRBV9; 8 positions match TRBD1. The CDR3 region has the DNA TGTGCCAGCAGCGAGGGACAGGCGGGGACAGATACGCAGTATTTT. Residues: CASSEGQAGTDTQYF.